Sequencing of this TCR beta chain was carried out in a study of T cells in Graves' hyperthyroidism and ophthalmopathy. About the study: The initial diagnosis was the point when peripheral blood was collected, ahead of any treatment. General observations from the study: Ophthalmopathy and stable hyperthyroidism were told apart by a 13 V-J model. With a median lead of about 6.9 months before onset, the model predicted ophthalmopathy. Most thyroid-expanded clonotypes above 0.001 were also found in blood.

This clonotype appeared a few times. What it binds is not known. The V end was cut by 4 bases, the J end by 4 bases, with 18 bases between. Germline V gene data show CDR1 as SGHAT and CDR2 as FQNNGV. This CDR3 comprises 16 residues. RNA transcripts provided the source from which TCR beta CDR3 regions were amplified. HTBI primers were the set used in a first-round RT-PCR of the TCR CDR3. TCRdb re-called the multiplex PCR reads with MiXCR, one entry per CDR3 protein. This table has about 340,000 distinct CDR3 sequences, around a sixth appearing once. The sequenced material came from blood. The rearrangement uses TRBV11-2 and TRBJ2-3; D possibly uses TRBD1 or TRBD2 (5 bases each). The sequence derives from a woman between 45 and 60 years old with Graves' hyperthyroidism. CDR3 nucleotides: TGTGCCAGCAGCTCCTCGGGGCTAGTTGGCGCAGATACGCAGTATTTT. It is translated as CASSSSGLVGADTQYF.